The 8 T cell receptor beta chains reported below all come from one sample, sequenced in a study of T cells after somatic rescue of genetic block (dated by TCRdb to 2018 to 2020). The library was prepared using the immunoSEQ multiplex PCR assay. TCRdb holds this immuneACCESS table with in-frame rearrangements only. Some clones are missing; in checked studies, unresolved V genes explain under half, and the rest has no known cause. Counted in this sample were approximately 70,000 clones; approximately 91% of them appeared once. Around 2.8% of the sample lies in the top ten. Material for sequencing was peripheral blood mononuclear cells (PBMCs). The receptors come from a young man.

This sequence joins TRBV7-2 and TRBJ2-7; the match to TRBD1 covers 7 bases. This CDR3 region has 16 residues. Germline CDR1 reads SGHTA; CDR2 reads FQGNSA. V dropped 1 base and J dropped 0; count of bases not matched to a gene: 6. CDR3 loop: CASSLVLGDSSYEQYF. Here the CDR3 DNA reads TGTGCCAGCAGCTTAGTTTTGGGGGACAGCTCCTACGAGCAGTACTTC.

V is TRBV5-4 and J is TRBJ1-1; 7 nucleotides match TRBD1. Germline loops: CDR1 SGHNT, CDR2 YYREEE (reference sequence). The CDR3 is made up of 13 amino acids. V lost 4 bases and J lost 5; bases outside the gene matches: 5. The CDR3 sequence is CASSTGTATEAFF. The CDR3 DNA sequence: TGTGCCAGCAGCACCGGGACAGCTACTGAAGCTTTCTTT.

The V and J genes are TRBV18 and TRBJ2-2; D remains unclear. CDR1 is KGHSH, CDR2 LQKENI, per germline. V was shortened by 6 bases and J by 0 bases, with 17 bases between the two germline ends. The CDR3 is 17 residues long. CDR3 coding DNA: TGTGCCAGCTCCCCCGTCGGCCTGAACTCGAACACCGGGGAGCTGTTTTTT. As protein: CASSPVGLNSNTGELFF.

In regard to this clone: Relative to the germline gene, one junction end is altered; a read error may explain this. The chain couples TRBV5-1 to TRBJ2-5; TRBD2 is a possible D gene (6 bases). This CDR3 contains 15 residues. From germline, CDR1 is SGHRS and CDR2 YFSETQ. The CDR3 nucleotides are TGCGCCACCAGCGAATTGGGGGGATGGGGAGAGACCCAGTACTTC. This encodes CATSELGGWGETQYF.

J is TRBJ1-5 and V is TRBV27; D gene ambiguous. V was trimmed by 8 bases and J by 5 bases, leaving 13 bases between them. CDR1 is MNHEY and CDR2 is SMNVEV in the germline V gene (reference sequence). The length of the CDR3 is 13 residues. The DNA for the CDR3 is TGTGCCAGCGGTTGGCGGAGATATCAGCCCCAGCATTTT. This codes for CASGWRRYQPQHF.

This chain uses TRBV27 with TRBJ1-1; no reliable D call. This CDR3 has 14 residues. The germline gives CDR1 MNHEY, CDR2 SMNVEV (reference sequence). V lost 4 bases and J 1 base, leaving 10 bases between the germline ends. As DNA, the CDR3 is TGTGCCAGCAGTTCCCTCGGGCAGAACACTGAAGCTTTCTTT. It encodes CASSSLGQNTEAFF.

The V gene is TRBV30, the J gene TRBJ2-5, with D hard to call. This CDR3 contains 12 residues. Trimming pared 1 base from V and 7 bases from J, leaving 10 bases between. Germline V gene lookup returns CDR1 GTSNPN and CDR2 SVGIG (reference sequence). CDR3 nucleotide sequence: TGTGCCTGGAGTGCCCGGTTTGGGACCCAGTACTTC. Translated: CAWSARFGTQYF. The full variable domain, its missing parts supplied by reference TRBV30 and TRBJ2-5, is SQTIHQWPATLVQPVGSPLSLECTVEGTSNPNLYWYRQAAGRGLQLLFYSVGIGQISSEVPQNLSASRPQDRQFILSSKKLLLSDSGFYLCAWSARFGTQYFGPGTRLLVL.

This chain connects TRBV19 to TRBJ2-7, with D unresolved. Deletions cut 5 bases from V and 0 bases from J, with 8 bases between. This CDR3 contains 13 residues. Germline V CDR1 and CDR2: LNHDA, SQIVND (reference sequence). DNA of the CDR3: TGTGCCAGTAGTCGGACGAACTCCTACGAGCAGTACTTC. Its translation: CASSRTNSYEQYF.